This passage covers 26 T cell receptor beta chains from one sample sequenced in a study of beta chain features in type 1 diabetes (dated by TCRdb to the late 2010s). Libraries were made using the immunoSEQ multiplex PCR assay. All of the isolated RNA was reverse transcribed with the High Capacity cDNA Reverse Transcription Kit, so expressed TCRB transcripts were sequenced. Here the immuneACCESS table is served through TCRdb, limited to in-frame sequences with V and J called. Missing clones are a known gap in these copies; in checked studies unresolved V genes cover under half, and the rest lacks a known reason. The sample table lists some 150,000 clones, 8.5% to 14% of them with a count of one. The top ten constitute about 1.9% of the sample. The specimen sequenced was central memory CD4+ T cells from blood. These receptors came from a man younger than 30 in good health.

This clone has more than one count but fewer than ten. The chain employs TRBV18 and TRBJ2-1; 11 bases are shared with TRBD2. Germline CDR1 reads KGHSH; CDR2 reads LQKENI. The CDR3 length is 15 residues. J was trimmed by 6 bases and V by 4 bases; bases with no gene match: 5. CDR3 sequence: CASSQLAGGSNEQFF. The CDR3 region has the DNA TGTGCCAGCTCACAATTAGCGGGAGGGAGCAATGAGCAGTTCTTC.

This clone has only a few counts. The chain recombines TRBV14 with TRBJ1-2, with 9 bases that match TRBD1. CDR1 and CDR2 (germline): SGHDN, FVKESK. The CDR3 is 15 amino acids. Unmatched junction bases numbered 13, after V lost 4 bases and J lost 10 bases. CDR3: CASSPQPGQGIIYTF. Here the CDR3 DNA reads TGTGCCAGCAGCCCTCAACCGGGACAGGGTATCATCTACACCTTC. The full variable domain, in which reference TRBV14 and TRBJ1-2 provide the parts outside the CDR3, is EAGVTQFPSHSVIEKGQTVTLRCDPISGHDNLYWYRRVMGKEIKFLLHFVKESKQDESGMPNNRFLAERTGGTYSTLKVQPAELEDSGVYFCASSPQPGQGIIYTFGSGTRLTVV.

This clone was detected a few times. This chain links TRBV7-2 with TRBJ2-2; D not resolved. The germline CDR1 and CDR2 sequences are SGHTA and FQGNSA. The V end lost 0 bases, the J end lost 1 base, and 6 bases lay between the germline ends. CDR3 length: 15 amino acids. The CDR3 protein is CASSLASGNTGELFF. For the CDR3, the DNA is TGTGCCAGCAGCTTAGCGTCCGGGAACACCGGGGAGCTGTTTTTT.

CDR3 DNA sequence: TGTGCCAGCAGGGACCGGGACAGCCACGAGCAGTACTTC. Its protein product is CASRDRDSHEQYF. The rearrangement links TRBV13 to TRBJ2-7; 7 bases fit TRBD1. Germline trimming cut 6 bases from V and 5 bases from J; bases unmatched to any gene: 7. The CDR3 extends over 13 amino acids. The germline CDR1 and CDR2 sequences are PRHDT and FYEKMQ (reference sequence).

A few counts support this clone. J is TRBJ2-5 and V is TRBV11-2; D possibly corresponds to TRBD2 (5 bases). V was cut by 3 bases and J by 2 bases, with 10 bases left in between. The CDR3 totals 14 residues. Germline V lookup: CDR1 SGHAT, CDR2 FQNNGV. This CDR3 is CASSLRAAQETQYF. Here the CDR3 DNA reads TGTGCCAGCAGCTTGCGGGCTGCACAAGAGACCCAGTACTTC. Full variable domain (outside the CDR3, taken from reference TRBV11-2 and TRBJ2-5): EAGVAQSPRYKIIEKRQSVAFWCNPISGHATLYWYQQILGQGPKLLIQFQNNGVVDDSQLPKDRFSAERLKGVDSTLKIQPAKLEDSAVYLCASSLRAAQETQYFGPGTRLLVL.

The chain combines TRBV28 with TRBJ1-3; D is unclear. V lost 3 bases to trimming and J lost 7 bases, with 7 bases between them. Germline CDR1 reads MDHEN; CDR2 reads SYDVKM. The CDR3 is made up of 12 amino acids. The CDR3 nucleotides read TGTGCCAGCAGTTTGGGCTGGAACACCATATATTTT. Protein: CASSLGWNTIYF.

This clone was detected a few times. The CDR3 nucleotides are TGTGCCAGCAGCTTAAGTCGTGGATCCACAGATACGCAGTATTTT. Translation: CASSLSRGSTDTQYF. The rearrangement links TRBV7-3 to TRBJ2-3; no reliable D call. Germline V gives CDR1 SGHTA, CDR2 FQGTGA. V was cut by 1 base and J by 2 bases, with 10 bases left in between. This CDR3 has 15 residues.

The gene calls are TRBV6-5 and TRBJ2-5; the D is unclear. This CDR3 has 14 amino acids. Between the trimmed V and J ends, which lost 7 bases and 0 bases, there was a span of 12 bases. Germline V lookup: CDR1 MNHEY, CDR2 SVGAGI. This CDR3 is CASNPGDNQETQYF. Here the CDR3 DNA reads TGTGCCAGCAACCCGGGCGATAACCAAGAGACCCAGTACTTC.

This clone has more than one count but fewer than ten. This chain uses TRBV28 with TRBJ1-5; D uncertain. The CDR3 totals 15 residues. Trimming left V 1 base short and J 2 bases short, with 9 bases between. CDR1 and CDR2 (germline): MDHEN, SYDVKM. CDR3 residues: CASSLLRPRNQPQHF. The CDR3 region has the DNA TGTGCCAGCAGTTTATTGAGGCCCCGCAATCAGCCCCAGCATTTT.

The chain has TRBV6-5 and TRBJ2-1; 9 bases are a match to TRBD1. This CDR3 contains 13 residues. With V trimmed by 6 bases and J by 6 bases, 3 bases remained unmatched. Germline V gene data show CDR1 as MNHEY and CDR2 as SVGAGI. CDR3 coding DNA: TGTGCCAGCAGACGGACAGGGGCCAATGAGCAGTTCTTC. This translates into CASRRTGANEQFF.

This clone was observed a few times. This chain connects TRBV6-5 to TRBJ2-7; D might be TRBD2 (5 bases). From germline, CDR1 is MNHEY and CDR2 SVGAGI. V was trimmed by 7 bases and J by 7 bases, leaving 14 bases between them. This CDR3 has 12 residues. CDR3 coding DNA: TGTGCCAGCAAAAGAGGGCGGACGGAGCAGTACTTC. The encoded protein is CASKRGRTEQYF.

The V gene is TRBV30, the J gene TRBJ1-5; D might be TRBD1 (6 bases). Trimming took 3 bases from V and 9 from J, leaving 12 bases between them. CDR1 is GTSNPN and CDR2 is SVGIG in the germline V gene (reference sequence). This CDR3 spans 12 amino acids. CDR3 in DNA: TGTGCCTGGAGGGCAGGGGATGCGCCCCAGCATTTT. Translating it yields CAWRAGDAPQHF.

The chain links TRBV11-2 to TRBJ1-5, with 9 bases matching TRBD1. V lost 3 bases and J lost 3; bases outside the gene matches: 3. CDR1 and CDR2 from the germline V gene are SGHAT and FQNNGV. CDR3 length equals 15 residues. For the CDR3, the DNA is TGTGCCAGCAGCTTGGGACAGGGAAACAATCAGCCCCAGCATTTT. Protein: CASSLGQGNNQPQHF.

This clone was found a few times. The CDR3 DNA follows: TGTGCCAGCAGTTCGGGACAGACCACAGATACGCAGTATTTT. This sequence encodes CASSSGQTTDTQYF. The J gene is TRBJ2-3, the V gene TRBV7-9; TRBD1 matches 7 bases. In germline, CDR1 is SEHNR, CDR2 FQNEAQ (reference sequence). The CDR3 runs to 14 residues. Unmatched junction bases numbered 5, after V lost 6 bases and J lost 2 bases.

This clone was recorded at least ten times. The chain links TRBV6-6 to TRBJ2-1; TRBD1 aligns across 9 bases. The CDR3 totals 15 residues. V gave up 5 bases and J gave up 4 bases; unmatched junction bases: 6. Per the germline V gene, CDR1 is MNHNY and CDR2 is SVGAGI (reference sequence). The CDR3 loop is CASSTSTGGYNEQFF. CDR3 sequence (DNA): TGTGCCAGCAGTACCTCGACAGGGGGGTACAATGAGCAGTTCTTC.

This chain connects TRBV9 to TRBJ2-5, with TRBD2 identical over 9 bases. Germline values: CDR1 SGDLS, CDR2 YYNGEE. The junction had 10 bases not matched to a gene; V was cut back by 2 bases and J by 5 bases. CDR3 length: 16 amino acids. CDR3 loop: CASSVRVSGGPETQYF. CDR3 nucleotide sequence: TGTGCCAGCAGCGTCCGAGTCAGCGGGGGGCCGGAGACCCAGTACTTC.

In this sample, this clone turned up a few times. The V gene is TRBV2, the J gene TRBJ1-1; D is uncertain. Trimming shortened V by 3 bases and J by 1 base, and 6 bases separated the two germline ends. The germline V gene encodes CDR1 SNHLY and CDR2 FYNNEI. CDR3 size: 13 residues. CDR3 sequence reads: CASSEMGNTEAFF. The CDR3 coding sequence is TGTGCCAGCAGTGAGATGGGGAACACTGAAGCTTTCTTT.

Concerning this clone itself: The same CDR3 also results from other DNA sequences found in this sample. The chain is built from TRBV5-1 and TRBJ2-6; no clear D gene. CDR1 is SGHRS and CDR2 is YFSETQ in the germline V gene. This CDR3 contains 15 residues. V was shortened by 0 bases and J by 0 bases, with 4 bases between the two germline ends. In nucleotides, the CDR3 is TGCGCCAGCAGCTTGGTGGCCTCTGGGGCCAACGTCCTGACTTTC. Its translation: CASSLVASGANVLTF.

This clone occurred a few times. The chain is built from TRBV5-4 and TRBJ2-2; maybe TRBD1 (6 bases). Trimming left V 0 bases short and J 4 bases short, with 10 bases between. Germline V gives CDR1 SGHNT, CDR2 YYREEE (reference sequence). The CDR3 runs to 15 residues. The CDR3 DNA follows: TGTGCCAGCAGCTTGGCCGGGACAATCACCGGGGAGCTGTTTTTT. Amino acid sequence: CASSLAGTITGELFF.

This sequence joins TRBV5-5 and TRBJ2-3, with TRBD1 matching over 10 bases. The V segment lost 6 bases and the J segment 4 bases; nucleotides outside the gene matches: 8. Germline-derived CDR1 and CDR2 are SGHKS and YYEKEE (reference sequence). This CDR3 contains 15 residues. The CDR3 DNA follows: TGTGCCAGCATCTCCGGGACAGGGGTCGCAGATACGCAGTATTTT. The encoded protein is CASISGTGVADTQYF.

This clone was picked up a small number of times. The CDR3 region has the DNA TGTGCCAGCAGTTTTCCGGGACAGCAACCTTACGAGCAGTACTTC. Protein product: CASSFPGQQPYEQYF. The chain links TRBV6-6 to TRBJ2-7; 7 nucleotides agree with TRBD1. The CDR3 covers 15 residues. Germline CDR1 MNHNY, CDR2 SVGAGI (reference sequence). Trimming at V came to 4 bases and at J to 4 bases, leaving 10 bases not matched to a gene.

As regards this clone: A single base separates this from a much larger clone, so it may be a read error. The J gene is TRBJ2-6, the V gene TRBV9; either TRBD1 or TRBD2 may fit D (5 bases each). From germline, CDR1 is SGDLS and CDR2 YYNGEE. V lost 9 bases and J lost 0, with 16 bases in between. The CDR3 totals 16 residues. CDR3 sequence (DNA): TGTGCCACCGAGGGGCAGGCATCCTCTGGGGCCAACGTCCTGACTTTC. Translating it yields CATEGQASSGANVLTF.

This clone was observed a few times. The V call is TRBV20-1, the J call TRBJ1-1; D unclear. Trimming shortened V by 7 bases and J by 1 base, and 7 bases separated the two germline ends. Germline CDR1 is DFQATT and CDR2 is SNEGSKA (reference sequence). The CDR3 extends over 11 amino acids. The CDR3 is CSVTPNTEAFF. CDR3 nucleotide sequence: TGCAGTGTGACACCGAACACTGAAGCTTTCTTT.

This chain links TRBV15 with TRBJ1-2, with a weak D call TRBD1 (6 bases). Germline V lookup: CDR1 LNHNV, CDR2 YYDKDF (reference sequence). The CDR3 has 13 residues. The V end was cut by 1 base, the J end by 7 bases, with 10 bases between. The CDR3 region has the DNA TGTGCCACCAGCAGAGCAGGGGCCTCTGGCTACACCTTC. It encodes CATSRAGASGYTF.

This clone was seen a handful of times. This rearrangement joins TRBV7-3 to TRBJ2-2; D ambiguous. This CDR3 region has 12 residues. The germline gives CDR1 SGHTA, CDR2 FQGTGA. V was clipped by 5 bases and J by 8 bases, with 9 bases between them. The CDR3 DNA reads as TGTGCCAGCAGCCCCGGGCTAGGGGAGCTGTTTTTT. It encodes CASSPGLGELFF.

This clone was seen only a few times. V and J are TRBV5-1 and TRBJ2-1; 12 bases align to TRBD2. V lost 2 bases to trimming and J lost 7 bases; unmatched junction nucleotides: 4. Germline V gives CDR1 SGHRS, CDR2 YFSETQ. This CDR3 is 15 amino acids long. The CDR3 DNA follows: TGCGCCAGCAGCTTCGGACTAGCGGGGAGGAATGAGCAGTTCTTC. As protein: CASSFGLAGRNEQFF.